This T cell receptor (beta chain) is from a study of blood T cell repertoires in COVID-19 (dated by TCRdb to the early 2020s). Context from the whole study: Samples from collaborators originated in the United States, Italy and Spain and spanned both the acute and convalescent phases of COVID-19. Samples came from the ongoing ImmuneRACE study (first 160 participants) plus 1,254 subjects from 6 global collaborators. Nearly every sample came with metadata listing a de-identified subject ID, COVID-19 status, age in years and sex. Subjects who had been exposed to COVID-19, were actively infected with it, or had recovered from it provided the deeply sampled blood TCRbeta repertoires that made up the dataset. The prospective study material was composed of cDNA or gDNA derived from T cells, B-cell-depleted T cells, or PBMCs. HLA class I and class II types, where available, came from metadata supplied by the sample provider rather than from assay-based typing. The repertoires were made available in a free public database intended to serve as a resource for research on the immune response to SARS-CoV-2.

TCRbeta CDR3 regions were amplified from genomic DNA using the immunoSEQ Assay, a bias-controlled multiplex PCR. Processing in the source paper ran as follows. Nucleated cell counts per sample were estimated from amplification of reference gene primers within the assay. To quantify the absolute abundance of each unique TCRbeta CDR3 rearrangement, sequence reads were collapsed and filtered. For each sample, productive Simpson clonality was calculated as the square root of Simpson's diversity index over productive rearrangements. The clones in this table, taken by TCRdb from immuneACCESS, are in-frame only. Not every clone is retained; where verified, under half of the shortfall comes from an unresolved V gene, and the cause of the rest is unknown. V, J and clone size derive from that table, while D and trimming were established from the DNA sequence. The sample table lists approximately 70,000 clones, about nine tenths of them with a count of one. Clones ranked in the top ten supply under 13% of the sample.

Whole blood was collected in K2EDTA tubes by collaborating institutions according to the institutions' own protocols. For TCRbeta analysis, collaborators shipped samples in one of three forms: frozen whole blood, isolated PBMCs, or DNA extracted from either of those sample types. As to this clone: This receptor's antigen is unknown. There are no base qualities to consult, and no much larger clone falls within one base.

The research as a whole found: The quantity of clinical and demographic metadata differed by source and by participant and was supplied without curation.

This TCR was sampled from a man aged 65 to 85 with active or convalescent COVID-19. The sample comprised peripheral blood.

For the CDR3, the sequence is CASSPPEGTQYF. The DNA sequence is TGTGCCAGCTCACCACCGGAGGGGACCCAGTACTTC. The rearrangement combines TRBV18 with TRBJ2-5, with a weak D call of TRBD2 (6 bases match). V is cut by 0 bases and J by 7 bases, and the space between the germline ends is 6 bases. Spanning cysteine to phenylalanine, the CDR3 consists of 12 amino acids. Only CDR3 DNA is held: 36 bases, read in frame from base 1. CDR1 is given as KGHSH and CDR2 as LQKENI, both from the germline V gene.